The entry below describes one TCR beta chain. Its antigen is still unknown. This may come from a read error, since a much larger clone is one base off. The record originates from a study of blood T cells in healthy people across ages. Broader study findings: Aged donors had fewer naive CD4+ cells and lower diversity than long-lived donors.

The authors ran a second PCR of roughly 6 to 12 cycles using a sample-barcoded 5' primer and a J-beta primer mix. The template-switch adaptor was a 5' adaptor with 12 random nucleotides. It tagged each cDNA molecule. TCRdb fed the 5' RACE reads into MiXCR, producing one record per CDR3 protein. Among 1.5 million or so distinct CDR3 sequences listed, about 42% were seen once. The CDR3 contains 16 residues. This chain links TRBV12-3 or TRBV12-4 with TRBJ2-5; D is possibly TRBD1 or TRBD2 (5 bases each). The J call may be mistaken, given a closer DNA end match to TRBJ2-7. The sequenced material came from blood. This TCR was recovered from a woman aged 18-29 years in good health. CDR3 coding DNA: TGTGCCTGCACACTTCGATCGGGGCGCACTTCCTACGAGCAGTACTTC. This translates into CACTLRSGRTSYEQYF.